These T cell receptor beta chains were read from a single sample in a study of T cell responses to AZD1222 COVID-19 vaccine. The table came from immunoSEQ multiplex PCR; TCRdb's copy has only in-frame clones and leaves some out. This table lists over 140,000 clones. Sequencing was performed on peripheral blood. Receptors were obtained from an adult in good health. The CDR3 runs from the conserved cysteine through the conserved F or W. Fields, in order: V gene, D gene, J gene, CDR3 protein, CDR3 DNA. A D gene is named only where the DNA matches it firmly.

v_call: TRBV3-1/TRBV3-2
d_call: -
j_call: TRBJ2-5
cdr3_aa: CASSQGSVQETQYF
cdr3_nt: TGTGCCAGCAGCCAAGGTTCCGTCCAAGAGACCCAGTACTTC

v_call: TRBV18
d_call: TRBD1
j_call: TRBJ2-7
cdr3_aa: CASSLSGTGYEQYF
cdr3_nt: TGTGCCAGCTCACTCTCAGGGACAGGGTACGAGCAGTACTTC

v_call: TRBV19
d_call: -
j_call: TRBJ1-2
cdr3_aa: CASSISTGYYGYTF
cdr3_nt: TGTGCCAGTAGTATTTCCACAGGGTACTATGGCTACACCTTC

v_call: TRBV6-6
d_call: -
j_call: TRBJ2-5
cdr3_aa: CASGSTLVTQYF
cdr3_nt: TGTGCCAGCGGCTCAACCCTAGTGACCCAGTACTTC

v_call: TRBV5-1
d_call: TRBD1
j_call: TRBJ1-2
cdr3_aa: CASSLGSDRPKDGYTF
cdr3_nt: TGCGCCAGCAGCTTGGGCTCGGACAGGCCCAAGGATGGCTACACCTTC

v_call: TRBV9
d_call: -
j_call: TRBJ1-1
cdr3_aa: CASSVASGGPTEAFF
cdr3_nt: TGTGCCAGCAGCGTAGCTTCGGGGGGCCCGACTGAAGCTTTCTTT

v_call: TRBV5-1
d_call: -
j_call: TRBJ1-6
cdr3_aa: CASSLLSSYNSPLHF
cdr3_nt: TGCGCCAGCAGCTTGCTTAGCTCCTATAATTCACCCCTCCACTTT

v_call: TRBV6-5
d_call: TRBD1
j_call: TRBJ1-3
cdr3_aa: CASSITGVGNTIYF
cdr3_nt: TGTGCCAGCAGTATTACAGGGGTCGGAAACACCATATATTTT

v_call: TRBV28
d_call: -
j_call: TRBJ1-4
cdr3_aa: CATQGPKEKLFF
cdr3_nt: TGTGCCACACAAGGGCCGAAGGAAAAACTGTTTTTT

v_call: TRBV11-3
d_call: -
j_call: TRBJ1-1
cdr3_aa: CASSPLRGRANTEAFF
cdr3_nt: TGTGCCAGCAGCCCCCTGCGGGGTCGGGCTAACACTGAAGCTTTCTTT

v_call: TRBV7-2
d_call: -
j_call: TRBJ2-7
cdr3_aa: CASSLRLAPYEQYF
cdr3_nt: TGTGCCAGCAGCTTACGACTGGCCCCCTACGAGCAGTACTTC

v_call: TRBV28
d_call: TRBD1
j_call: TRBJ1-1
cdr3_aa: CASLKRGQGGTEAFF
cdr3_nt: TGTGCCAGCTTAAAGAGGGGGCAAGGTGGCACTGAAGCTTTCTTT

v_call: TRBV5-4
d_call: -
j_call: TRBJ1-2
cdr3_aa: CASSLAGEGGGYTF
cdr3_nt: TGTGCCAGCAGCTTGGCCGGGGAGGGTGGTGGCTACACCTTC

v_call: TRBV9
d_call: -
j_call: TRBJ2-1
cdr3_aa: CASSVRGYSYNEQFF
cdr3_nt: TGTGCCAGCAGCGTAAGGGGGTACTCCTACAATGAGCAGTTCTTC

v_call: TRBV29-1
d_call: -
j_call: TRBJ1-1
cdr3_aa: CSVAARTVVANTEAFF
cdr3_nt: TGCAGCGTTGCGGCGAGGACAGTGGTAGCGAACACTGAAGCTTTCTTT